These 16 T cell receptor beta chains were all obtained from the same sample, sequenced in a study of T cells after yellow fever vaccination. TCRdb reprocessed the 5' RACE reads with MiXCR, giving one entry per CDR3 protein. The sample carries 45,000 to 60,000 distinct CDR3 sequences, around 6.2% recorded once. Material: PBMCs, either bulk or a sorted T-cell subset (CD4+, CD8+, memory, or dextramer-sorted; not recorded which), obtained on the day of the yellow fever booster vaccination. The origin of the receptors is a man between 18 and 35 years old who received the YFV17D yellow fever vaccine.

In this sample, this clonotype turned up many times. V usage is TRBV20-1 and J usage is TRBJ1-5; 9 nucleotides align to TRBD1. CDR3 length equals 13 residues. The germline gives CDR1 DFQATT, CDR2 SNEGSKA (reference sequence). The trim removed 1 base at V and 7 bases at J, leaving 2 bases unmatched. CDR3 amino acids: CSARGTGDQPQHF. CDR3 nucleotide sequence: TGCAGTGCTAGAGGGACAGGGGACCAGCCCCAGCATTTT.

This clonotype was observed at least ten times. The chain links TRBV7-8 to TRBJ2-7; a weak D match, TRBD1 (5 bases). Germline-derived CDR1 and CDR2 are SGHVS and FQNEAQ. V was clipped by 11 bases and J by 0 bases, with 17 bases between them. The CDR3 is 14 residues long. CDR3 amino acids: CASAWTRDSYEQYV. The CDR3 DNA sequence: TGTGCCTCGGCCTGGACACGAGACTCCTACGAGCAGTACGTC.

This clonotype was recorded at least ten times. CDR3 coding DNA: TGTGCCAGCAGTCTAAACCCCCAGGGGGGGACCTACGAGCAGTACTTC. This sequence encodes CASSLNPQGGTYEQYF. V and J are TRBV6-2 or TRBV6-3 and TRBJ2-7, with D perhaps given as TRBD1 or TRBD2 (7 bases each). The germline V and J ends were trimmed by 5 bases and 2 bases, with 19 bases remaining between them. This CDR3 has 16 residues. Looked up from germline, CDR1 is MNHEY and CDR2 is SVGEGT.

This clonotype was seen many times. The V call is TRBV4-2, the J call TRBJ2-5; TRBD1 matches at 7 bases. J lost 5 bases, V lost 4 bases, and 10 bases had no gene match. Germline V gene sequence: CDR1 LGHNA, CDR2 YNFKEQ. CDR3 size: 15 residues. The CDR3 DNA reads TGTGCCAGCAGCCCCCAAGGGGGCCGGGGCGAGACCCAGTACTTC. Translation: CASSPQGGRGETQYF.

This chain links TRBV10-2 with TRBJ2-1; TRBD1 matches 8 bases. In germline, CDR1 is WSHSY, CDR2 SAAADI. The V and J ends lost 6 bases and 4 bases, in that order; junction bases with no gene match: 8. The CDR3 runs to 15 residues. The CDR3 DNA reads TGCGCCAGCAGGAGAACAGGGGGGACTTACAATGAGCAGTTCTTC. It codes for CASRRTGGTYNEQFF.

The gene calls are TRBV20-1 and TRBJ2-2, with 8 bases that match TRBD2. CDR1 is DFQATT, CDR2 SNEGSKA, per germline (reference sequence). The CDR3 has 13 residues. The V and J ends lost 4 bases and 7 bases, in that order; junction bases with no gene match: 5. In nucleotides, the CDR3 is TGCAGTGCTACCCCGGGACTAGGCGGGGAGCTGTTTTTT. This encodes CSATPGLGGELFF.

The chain carries TRBV19 and TRBJ2-3; 9 positions match TRBD2. J lost 0 bases, V lost 11 bases, and 6 bases had no gene match. In germline, CDR1 is LNHDA, CDR2 SQIVND (reference sequence). The CDR3 is 14 residues long. This CDR3 is CAARGGPSTDTQYF. The CDR3 bases are TGTGCCGCGCGGGGGGGCCCTAGCACAGATACGCAGTATTTT. The full variable domain, its missing parts supplied by reference TRBV19 and TRBJ2-3, is DGGITQSPKYLFRKEGQNVTLSCEQNLNHDAMYWYRQDPGQGLRLIYYSQIVNDFQKGDIAEGYSVSREKKESFPLTVTSAQKNPTAFYLCAARGGPSTDTQYFGPGTRLTVL.

This clonotype was found a few times. The chain has TRBV9 and TRBJ1-3, with D possibly matching TRBD1 (5 bases). The CDR3 contains 13 residues. Germline CDR1 reads SGDLS; CDR2 reads YYNGEE. Deletions cut 3 bases from V and 12 bases from J, with 16 bases between. Here the CDR3 reads CASSARDARGIYF. CDR3 in DNA: TGTGCCAGCAGCGCCCGGGACGCCCGTGGCATATATTTT.

This clonotype was seen many times. The rearrangement links TRBV4-2 to TRBJ2-7; D is perhaps TRBD1 (6 bases). This CDR3 has 16 amino acids. Germline lookup yields CDR1 LGHNA and CDR2 YNFKEQ. Trimming took 0 bases from V and 1 from J, leaving 13 bases between them. In DNA form, the CDR3 reads TGTGCCAGCAGCCAAGATTGGCGGACAGCGTCCTACGAGCAGTACTTC. Translating gives CASSQDWRTASYEQYF.

This clonotype was seen a few times. The CDR3 region is CASSRSHEGGPEAFF. The CDR3 nucleotides read TGCGCCAGCAGCAGGTCGCACGAAGGAGGACCTGAAGCTTTCTTT. The chain carries TRBV5-1 and TRBJ1-1; the D is unclear. This CDR3 is built from 15 residues. The V gene's germline CDR1 is SGHRS and CDR2 YFSETQ. V was pared by 4 bases and J by 6 bases, with 19 bases between.

This clonotype has a handful of counts. The CDR3 spells CASSQVGQGDQPQHF. CDR3 nucleotides: TGCGCCAGCAGCCAAGTGGGGCAGGGCGATCAGCCCCAGCATTTT. The J gene is TRBJ1-5, the V gene TRBV4-1; weak D call: TRBD1 (5 bases). CDR1 is MGHRA and CDR2 is YSYEKL in the germline V gene. Deletions cut 1 base from V and 5 bases from J, with 12 bases between. The length of the CDR3 is 15 residues.

This clonotype was picked up many times. This chain joins TRBV20-1 and TRBJ1-2, with D unclear. Per the germline V gene, CDR1 is DFQATT and CDR2 is SNEGSKA (reference sequence). This CDR3 has 11 residues. Trimming stripped 7 bases from V and 8 bases from J, with 14 bases between. CDR3 DNA: TGCAGTGGGTCAGACGGGAACGGCTACACCTTC. This codes for CSGSDGNGYTF.

The CDR3 DNA reads TGCGCCAGCAGGGTCGGGTTAAATCAGCCCCAGCATTTT. It specifies CASRVGLNQPQHF. The chain links TRBV5-1 to TRBJ1-5; D remains ambiguous. Trimming pared 5 bases from V and 4 bases from J, leaving 10 bases between. The CDR3 is made up of 13 amino acids. The germline V gene encodes CDR1 SGHRS and CDR2 YFSETQ.

This clonotype was seen a handful of times. The chain employs TRBV10-3 and TRBJ1-3, with D possibly matching TRBD1 (5 bases). V was cut by 6 bases and J by 2 bases, with 11 bases left in between. The CDR3 contains 14 residues. Per germline, CDR1 ENHRY and CDR2 SYGVKD. The CDR3 sequence is CAISRQGTGNTIYF. The CDR3 DNA follows: TGTGCCATCAGCCGTCAGGGAACTGGAAACACCATATATTTT.

This clonotype showed up many times. This chain uses TRBV29-1 with TRBJ2-1; 9 bases align to TRBD1. The CDR3 spans 13 residues. V shed 7 bases and J 7 bases; nucleotides not matched to a gene: 8. The germline CDR1 and CDR2 sequences are SQVTM and ANQGSEA. In DNA, the CDR3 is TGCAGCGCCACAGGGGGCGCATGGAATGAGCAGTTCTTC. Amino acid sequence: CSATGGAWNEQFF.

This clonotype was picked up many times. The chain joins TRBV5-1 to TRBJ2-5, with D possibly called TRBD1 or TRBD2 (6 bases each). Germline-derived CDR1 and CDR2 are SGHRS and YFSETQ. The CDR3 contains 14 residues. The ends were cut back, 6 bases at V and 4 bases at J, with 16 bases in the middle. CDR3 region: CASTPGGTRETQYF. The CDR3 DNA reads TGCGCCAGCACCCCCGGGGGCACCAGAGAGACCCAGTACTTC.